This TCR beta chain was observed in a study of monozygotic twins with inflammatory bowel disease. Study findings and constraints: Whether twins were concordant or discordant made no difference to repertoire similarity, possibly from limited power.

Germline CDR1 DFQATT, CDR2 SNEGSKA (reference sequence). This CDR3 is 14 amino acids long. A word on this clonotype: Its antigen is not identified.

Added by template switching were UMIs that each held a 6-nucleotide sample barcode. Both TCRalpha and TCRbeta cDNA were subjected to two nested PCRs lasting about 15 and 9 cycles. With the 5' RACE reads reprocessed, TCRdb shows one record per CDR3 protein and no DNA. This sample contains approximately 400,000 distinct CDR3 sequences. The sequencing input was blood. The chain employs TRBV20-1 and TRBJ2-3; the TRBD1 assignment by TCRdb is unverifiable without DNA. The origin of this receptor is a human donor with ulcerative colitis or Crohn's disease, or a healthy co-twin of an affected twin (not recorded which). CDR3 residues: CSARDGGKGDTQYF.